Presented here are 13 T cell receptor beta chains from one specimen sequenced in a study of early T cells in non-severe SARS-CoV-2 infection. From the 5' RACE reads, TCRdb called clonotypes with MiXCR, one entry per CDR3 protein. Among 100,000 to 120,000 distinct CDR3 sequences listed, around 12% were seen once. The source material was whole blood, sampled at baseline. These receptors came from an adult who was a healthcare worker with PCR-confirmed SARS-CoV-2 infection or an uninfected control (not recorded which).

This CDR3 is CASTFSYNEQFF. CDR3 nucleotides: TGTGCCAGCACCTTCTCTTACAATGAGCAGTTCTTC. The J gene is TRBJ2-1, the V gene TRBV12-3 or TRBV12-4, with D hard to call. V was pared by 7 bases and J by 4 bases, with 8 bases between. The CDR3 length is 12 residues.

In this sample, this clonotype turned up many times. The chain couples TRBV29-1 to TRBJ2-5; TRBD1 matches at 7 bases. After removal of 3 bases from V and 4 bases from J, the junction contained 2 bases not matched to a gene. This CDR3 contains 12 residues. Germline CDR1 and CDR2: SQVTM and ANQGSEA. CDR3 in amino acids: CSVERTGETQYF. Here the CDR3 DNA reads TGCAGCGTTGAGCGGACAGGAGAGACCCAGTACTTC.

The chain recombines TRBV30 with TRBJ1-5; D is ambiguous. Trimming left V 0 bases short and J 5 bases short, with 8 bases between. The CDR3 totals 13 residues. CDR1 is GTSNPN and CDR2 is SVGIG in the germline V gene (reference sequence). CDR3 sequence (DNA): TGTGCCTGGAGTGTACAGTCCGATCAGCCCCAGCATTTT. Translated: CAWSVQSDQPQHF.

The chain carries TRBV6-5 and TRBJ2-1; D perhaps matches TRBD2 (5 bases). Between the trimmed V and J ends, which lost 3 bases and 7 bases, there was a span of 16 bases. The CDR3 is 15 residues long. From germline, CDR1 is MNHEY and CDR2 SVGAGI. DNA for the CDR3: TGTGCCAGCAGTTATTCGGTACGGGGAAGGAATGAGCAGTTCTTC. It yields the protein CASSYSVRGRNEQFF.

This clonotype has more than one count but fewer than ten. The chain joins TRBV7-9 to TRBJ2-5; tentative D call: TRBD1 (5 bases). CDR1 and CDR2 from the germline V gene are SEHNR and FQNEAQ (reference sequence). V was shortened by 2 bases and J by 2 bases, with 9 bases between the two germline ends. The CDR3 totals 14 residues. The CDR3 DNA is TGTGCCAGCAGCTTAATGGGGCCTCAAGAGACCCAGTACTTC. It codes for CASSLMGPQETQYF. The whole variable domain, filled in from reference TRBV7-9 and TRBJ2-5, reads DTGVSQNPRHKITKRGQNVTFRCDPISEHNRLYWYRQTLGQGPEFLTYFQNEAQLEKSRLLSDRFSAERPKGSFSTLEIQRTEQGDSAMYLCASSLMGPQETQYFGPGTRLLVL.

This clonotype was counted between two and nine times. The V and J genes are TRBV7-6 and TRBJ2-3; D call uncertain. The germline V gene encodes CDR1 SGHVS and CDR2 FNYEAQ. CDR3 size: 15 residues. V shed 0 bases and J shed 4 bases, with 11 bases lying between them. CDR3 region: CASSLATLSADTQYF. DNA of the CDR3: TGTGCCAGCAGCTTAGCGACCCTAAGCGCAGATACGCAGTATTTT. Looking up the rest from reference TRBV7-6 and TRBJ2-3 gives the full variable domain: GAGVSQSPRYKVTKRGQDVALRCDPISGHVSLYWYRQALGQGPEFLTYFNYEAQQDKSGLPNDRFSAERPEGSISTLTIQRTEQRDSAMYRCASSLATLSADTQYFGPGTRLTVL.

This chain joins TRBV11-2 and TRBJ2-2; D gene uncertain. This CDR3 is 13 amino acids long. The germline gives CDR1 SGHAT, CDR2 FQNNGV. Trimming cost V 5 bases and J 5 bases, with 9 bases left between them. CDR3 sequence reads: CASSLRATGELFF. The DNA of the CDR3 is TGTGCCAGCAGCCTTAGAGCAACCGGGGAGCTGTTTTTT.

This clonotype was found many times. The chain uses TRBV10-1 and TRBJ1-1; no clear D gene. The V end lost 2 bases, the J end lost 5 bases, and 12 bases lay between the germline ends. CDR1 is WNHNN and CDR2 is SYGVQD in the germline V gene (reference sequence). The CDR3 runs to 14 residues. In nucleotides, the CDR3 is TGCGCCAGCAGTGAGAATGTCGCGGGGACTGAAGCTTTCTTT. It yields the protein CASSENVAGTEAFF.

The gene calls are TRBV5-4 and TRBJ2-7; D perhaps matches TRBD1 (5 bases). Per germline, CDR1 SGHNT and CDR2 YYREEE (reference sequence). The V end was cut by 3 bases, the J end by 2 bases, with 12 bases between. The CDR3 runs 14 residues. The CDR3 sequence is CASSSTERAYEQYF. The CDR3 DNA is TGTGCCAGCAGCTCGACAGAAAGGGCCTACGAGCAGTACTTC.

The rearrangement links TRBV5-1 to TRBJ1-1; D gene unclear. Germline V CDR1 and CDR2: SGHRS, YFSETQ. The length of the CDR3 is 14 residues. Trimming removed 4 bases at V and 1 base at J, with 11 bases between. The CDR3 region is CASSRLAWNTEAFF. The CDR3 DNA reads TGCGCCAGCAGCCGATTAGCATGGAACACTGAAGCTTTCTTT.

This chain joins TRBV2 and TRBJ2-3; D is ambiguous. This CDR3 contains 15 residues. Germline assignment: CDR1 SNHLY and CDR2 FYNNEI. Deletions cut 0 bases from V and 4 bases from J, with 11 bases between. CDR3 in DNA: TGTGCCAGCAGTGAAGCGTCCCCCCTCTCAGATACGCAGTATTTT. Its translation: CASSEASPLSDTQYF.

The chain recombines TRBV2 with TRBJ2-4, with D possibly matching TRBD1 (5 bases). The CDR3 extends over 13 amino acids. V was shortened by 2 bases and J by 7 bases, with 9 bases between the two germline ends. Per germline, CDR1 SNHLY and CDR2 FYNNEI. For the CDR3, the DNA is TGTGCCAGCAGTGAATCTGGGGCCAACATTCAGTACTTC. This codes for CASSESGANIQYF.

The sample holds a few counts of this clonotype. This chain links TRBV29-1 with TRBJ1-2, with D possibly TRBD1 on 5 matching bases. Germline CDR1 is SQVTM and CDR2 is ANQGSEA. Trimming took 4 bases from V and 4 from J, leaving 13 bases between them. The CDR3 loop spans 13 amino acids. CDR3: CSVAAGRGYGYTF. The CDR3 nucleotides are TGCAGCGTTGCGGCAGGGAGAGGCTATGGCTACACCTTC.